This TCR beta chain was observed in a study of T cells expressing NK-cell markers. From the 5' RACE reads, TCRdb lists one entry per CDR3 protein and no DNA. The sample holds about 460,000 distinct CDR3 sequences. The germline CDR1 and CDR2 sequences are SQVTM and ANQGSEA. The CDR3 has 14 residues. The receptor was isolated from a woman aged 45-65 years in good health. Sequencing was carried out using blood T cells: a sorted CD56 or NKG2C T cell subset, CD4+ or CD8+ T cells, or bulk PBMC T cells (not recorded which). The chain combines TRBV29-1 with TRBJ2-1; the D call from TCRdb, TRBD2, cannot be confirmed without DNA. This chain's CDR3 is CSVETSGYLNEQFF.